This T cell receptor beta chain was sequenced for a study of T cell repertoires in cytomegalovirus infection (dated by TCRdb to about 2019). Notes on the research overall: Donor HLA type was relevant to the analysis, because carriage of CMV infection together with the matching HLA type was indicated by public TCR beta signatures.

Overall study outcomes, separate from this receptor: In both this cohort and an independent roughly 350-donor cohort, the cumulative frequency of public TCR beta family members distinguished carriers of CMV infection plus the relevant HLA type. In the ex vivo response, HLA-C-restricted CMV-specific TCR beta clonotypes were dominant, and in two of eight donors the single most frequent clonotype came from this HLA-C-restricted group.

Trimming at the junction amounts to 5 bases on V and 11 bases on J, and the germline ends lie 10 bases apart. The CDR3 starts with the cysteine, ends with the phenylalanine, and has 11 residues. The entry retains the CDR3 DNA only, 33 bases that are in frame from base 1. Based on the germline V gene (reference sequence), the CDR1 and CDR2 sequences are LNHDA and SQIVND. This clonotype was seen a handful of times. This clone's antigen is unknown. No much larger clonotype is one base removed from it; base qualities were not supplied. Sequencing took place on an Illumina HiSeq 1500. Through fastp at Q25 and MiXCR, TCRdb rebuilt clones from the public reads, retaining in-frame beta chains. Every entry covers one CDR3 protein and lists the most common genes and DNA from its rows. The sample table records 310,000 or so distinct CDR3 sequences; 17% of these occur just once. The ten largest clonotypes hold 9.5% to 15% of the sample.

The rearrangement joined TRBV19 to TRBJ1-5; TRBD1 is possibly the D segment (5 matching bases). The sequence came from a human donor in good health (CMV status not recorded). Some clones in this sample may be carry-over from other donors' samples. Input material: PBMCs. The DNA sequence reads TGTGCCAGTAGTCTGGGACCAGCCCAGCATTTT. This yields the protein CASSLGPAQHF. The full variable domain, completed from the reference TRBV19 and TRBJ1-5 proteins outside the CDR3, reads DGGITQSPKYLFRKEGQNVTLSCEQNLNHDAMYWYRQDPGQGLRLIYYSQIVNDFQKGDIAEGYSVSREKKESFPLTVTSAQKNPTAFYLCASSLGPAQHFGDGTRLSIL.